This TCR beta chain was sequenced during a study of T-cell reconstitution after alpha-beta-depleted transplantation in children. The sample holds a few counts of this clonotype. Antigen specificity is unknown. Study conclusions and caveats: After transplant, high TCRbeta diversity at day 60 in some patients arose from surviving recipient T cells and thymic progenitors. One year post-transplant, T-cell counts and diversity were largely derived from T cells produced anew. Alpha-beta T cells about two months after transplant reportedly derived from several hundred expanded graft clones.

Unique molecular identifiers were incorporated into the prepared TCRbeta library. TCRdb re-analysed the PCR reads in MiXCR, keeping a single row per CDR3 protein. Of some 310,000 distinct CDR3 sequences listed, 20% to 30% are singletons. Germline V gives CDR1 SEHNR, CDR2 FQNEAQ (reference sequence). CDR3 length: 17 residues. Deletions cut 1 base from V and 1 base from J, with 11 bases between. The V call is TRBV7-9, the J call TRBJ2-6, with D possibly TRBD1 on 5 matching bases. The clonotype originates from a male patient younger than 18 who had a stem cell transplant for acute lymphoblastic leukemia, so the T cells may come from the graft donor. The sequences come from PBMCs, mostly from graft donor cells, collected 180 days after TCRalphabeta/CD19-depleted stem cell transplant. In DNA form, the CDR3 reads TGTGCCAGCAGCTTAGGACAGCCAGAGTCTGGGGCCAACGTCCTGACTTTC. It translates to CASSLGQPESGANVLTF.